This T cell receptor beta chain was sequenced during a study of PD-L1 blockade in urothelial cancer. The method was immunoSEQ multiplex PCR; TCRdb's version includes in-frame clones alone and lacks a portion of them. Among 40,000 or so clones listed, 91% were seen once. Germline CDR1 is SGHRS and CDR2 is YFSETQ. The germline V and J ends were trimmed by 4 bases and 4 bases, with 12 bases remaining between them. This CDR3 is built from 13 residues. Specified time point: pretreatment peripheral blood. The study enrolled patients with locally advanced or metastatic urothelial carcinoma. This chain joins TRBV5-1 and TRBJ2-7; D possibly corresponds to TRBD1 (6 bases). The input for sequencing was PBMCs, taken around atezolizumab (anti-PD-L1) treatment. The clonotype originates from a woman in her sixties or seventies with urothelial cancer. The CDR3 sequence: CASSLGQNYEQYF. DNA of the CDR3: TGCGCCAGCAGCCTAGGACAGAATTACGAGCAGTACTTC.